The next 7 T cell receptor beta chains were all read from a single sample in a study of Graves' ophthalmopathy and Graves' hyperthyroidism. For repertoire sequencing, the TCR beta CDR3 regions were amplified from RNA transcripts. The workflow started with a first-round RT-PCR run with HTBI primers and then moved on to a second-round multiplex PCR. TCRdb reprocessed the multiplex PCR reads via MiXCR and lists one record per CDR3 protein. This sample yields fewer than 600,000 distinct CDR3 sequences, of which over 13% are seen a single time; 8% to 10% belongs to the top ten. The sequenced material came from blood. The receptors derive from a woman aged 25 to 45 with Graves' ophthalmopathy.

This clonotype came up many times. CDR3 in DNA: TGTGCCAGTAGTAATACCTACACTGAAGCTTTCTTT. Amino acids: CASSNTYTEAFF. The chain combines TRBV19 with TRBJ1-1; no firm D call. The CDR3 spans 12 residues. V gave up 4 bases and J gave up 3 bases, with 6 bases separating them. Germline loops: CDR1 LNHDA, CDR2 SQIVND (reference sequence).

This clonotype showed up just a few times. V is TRBV6-1 and J is TRBJ2-2; D uncertain. The germline V gene has CDR1 MNHNS and CDR2 SASEGT. The CDR3 extends over 14 amino acids. Trimming cost V 2 bases and J 6 bases, with 10 bases left between them. The CDR3 protein is CASSEIGQPGELFF. The CDR3 DNA reads as TGTGCCAGCAGTGAAATTGGGCAGCCCGGGGAGCTGTTTTTT.

This clonotype was seen repeatedly, ten times or more. The rearrangement uses TRBV5-5 and TRBJ1-6, with 7 nucleotides matching TRBD1. V was clipped by 4 bases and J by 8 bases; unmatched bases: 12. Germline V gene sequence: CDR1 SGHKS, CDR2 YYEKEE (reference sequence). This CDR3 region has 16 residues. CDR3 amino acids: CASSPGEGALYSPLHF. In nucleotides, the CDR3 is TGTGCCAGCAGCCCCGGGGAGGGGGCATTGTATTCACCCCTCCACTTT.

This clonotype was counted at least ten times. The genes are TRBV6-2 or TRBV6-3 and TRBJ2-6; D could derive from TRBD1 or TRBD2 (5 bases each). The CDR3 length is 16 residues. Germline V gene sequence: CDR1 MNHEY, CDR2 SVGEGT. Trimming stripped 6 bases from V and 1 base from J, with 13 bases between. CDR3 sequence (DNA): TGTGCCAGCAGCCTCTCCGAGGGGTCTGGGGCCAACGTCCTGACTTTC. It encodes CASSLSEGSGANVLTF.

This clonotype was picked up many times. This sequence joins TRBV6-5 and TRBJ1-5; D remains unclear. Trimming removed 7 bases from V and 9 bases from J, with 13 bases in between. The CDR3 has 12 residues. Per germline, CDR1 MNHEY and CDR2 SVGAGI. This chain's CDR3 is CASTRAAGPQHF. In DNA, the CDR3 is TGTGCCAGCACTCGGGCCGCCGGGCCCCAGCATTTT.

This clonotype was seen at least ten times. The chain is built from TRBV6-2 or TRBV6-3 and TRBJ2-5; TRBD1 matches at 10 bases. CDR1 and CDR2 from the germline V gene are MNHEY and SVGEGT. This CDR3 region has 18 residues. V shed 6 bases and J 5 bases; nucleotides not matched to a gene: 18. This chain's CDR3 is CASSSPPTGGAAIETQYF. In nucleotides, the CDR3 is TGTGCCAGCAGCTCGCCTCCGACAGGGGGCGCAGCTATTGAGACCCAGTACTTC.

This clonotype has ten or more counts. The chain links TRBV11-2 to TRBJ2-2; 9 nucleotides align to TRBD2. Trimming cost V 0 bases and J 4 bases; bases outside gene matches: 6. The germline V gene encodes CDR1 SGHAT and CDR2 FQNNGV. The CDR3 contains 17 residues. The CDR3 DNA reads TGTGCCAGCAGCTTAGATACGGGACTAGCCTCCACCGGGGAGCTGTTTTTT. Amino acid sequence: CASSLDTGLASTGELFF. The complete variable domain, with remaining parts taken from reference TRBV11-2 and TRBJ2-2, reads EAGVAQSPRYKIIEKRQSVAFWCNPISGHATLYWYQQILGQGPKLLIQFQNNGVVDDSQLPKDRFSAERLKGVDSTLKIQPAKLEDSAVYLCASSLDTGLASTGELFFGEGSRLTVL.